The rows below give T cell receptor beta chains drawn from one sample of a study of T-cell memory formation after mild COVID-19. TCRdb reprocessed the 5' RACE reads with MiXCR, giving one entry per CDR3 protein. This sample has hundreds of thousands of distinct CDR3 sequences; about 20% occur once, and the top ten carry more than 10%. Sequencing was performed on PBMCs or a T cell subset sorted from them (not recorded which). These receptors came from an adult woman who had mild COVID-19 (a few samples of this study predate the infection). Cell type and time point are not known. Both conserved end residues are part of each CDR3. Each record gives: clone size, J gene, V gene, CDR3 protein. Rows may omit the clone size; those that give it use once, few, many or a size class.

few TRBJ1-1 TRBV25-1 CASSREGPTEAFF
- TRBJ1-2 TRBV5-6 CASSFVEGLSVGYTF
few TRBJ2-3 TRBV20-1 CSARWTDATDTQYF
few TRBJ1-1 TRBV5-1 CASSFRLPSTEAFF
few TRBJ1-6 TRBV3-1 CASSQDSRVGGNSPLHF
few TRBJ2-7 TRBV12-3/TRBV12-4 CASSFRSEQYF
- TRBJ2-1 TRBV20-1 CSASPILAGGYNEQFF
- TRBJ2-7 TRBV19 CASSIDYRVNEQYF
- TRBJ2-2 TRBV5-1 CASSPGTGDVVELFF
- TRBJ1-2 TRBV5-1 CASSFTPGGVDGYTF
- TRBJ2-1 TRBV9 CASSVASLRDEQFF
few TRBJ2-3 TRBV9 CASSVASGNTDTQYF
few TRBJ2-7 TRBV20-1 CSAGKNRESEQYF
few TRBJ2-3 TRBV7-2 CASSATEGAEGDYTDTQYF
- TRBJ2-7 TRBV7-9 CASSLAVGGYEQYF
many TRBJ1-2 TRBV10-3 CAISEQGVYGYTF
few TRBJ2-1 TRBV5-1 CASSPGQGASEQFF
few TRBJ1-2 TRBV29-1 CSVERQGDGYGYTF
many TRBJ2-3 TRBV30 CAWSGTDTQYF
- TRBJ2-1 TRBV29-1 CSVGGGNNEQFF
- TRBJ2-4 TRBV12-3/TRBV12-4 CASSSSAGDTLAKNIQYF
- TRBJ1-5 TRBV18 CASSKGQGHQPQHF
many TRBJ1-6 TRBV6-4 CASSDRENSPLHF
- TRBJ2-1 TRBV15 CATSRGASSYNEQFF
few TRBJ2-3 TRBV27 CASSFWGRSTDTQYF
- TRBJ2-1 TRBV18 CASSPRTSGRGSYNEQFF
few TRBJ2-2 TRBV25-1 CASSENGNTGELFF
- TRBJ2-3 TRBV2 CASSETRRGTDTQYF
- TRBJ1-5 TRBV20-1 CSAGTGGQPQHF
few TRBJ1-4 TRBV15 CATSRPGTGDEKLFF
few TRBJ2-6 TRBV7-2 CASSSWVPGANVLTF
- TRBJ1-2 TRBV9 CASSAPGTMRRGYTF
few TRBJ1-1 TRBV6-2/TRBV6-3 CASRPRGAEAFF
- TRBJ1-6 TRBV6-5 CASSSLGRAGGLHF
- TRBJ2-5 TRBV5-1 CASSSPGQGARQETQYF
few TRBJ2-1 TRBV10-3 CAISEVQGGAYNEQFF
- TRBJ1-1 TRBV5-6 CASSAGVGGTEAFF